This T cell receptor (beta chain) stems from a study of OX40 agonist ivuxolimab in advanced cancers. Study observations and caveats: Partial responders at 0.1-3.0 mg/kg showed near-lowest clonal expansion. CD4+ and CD8+ T cells in blood underwent clonal expansion by week 6 at 0.1 to 3.0 mg/kg. Expanded peripheral T cells had an undetermined antigen specificity.

Note on this clone: Its antigen is still unknown.

Only in-frame clones appear in the TCRdb table, and some are missing; sequencing was by immunoSEQ multiplex PCR. The sample shows 15,000 to 20,000 clones, more than 65% of them seen only once. Exclusion of a patient followed from autoimmune disease history or systemic immunosuppression. The CDR3 spans 17 residues. The V gene's germline CDR1 is SGHRS and CDR2 YFSETQ. V was pared by 4 bases and J by 0 bases, with 19 bases between. This sequence originates from an adult with an advanced solid tumor such as melanoma, head and neck, liver or kidney cancer. The chain has TRBV5-1 and TRBJ2-5; D possibly matches TRBD1 or TRBD2 (6 bases each). Here the sequenced sample was CD4+ or CD8+ T cells sorted from blood, taken in a trial of the OX40 agonist ivuxolimab. The CDR3 sequence is CASSPRGFKRDQETQYF. The CDR3 DNA is TGCGCCAGCAGCCCAAGGGGGTTCAAGCGGGACCAAGAGACCCAGTACTTC.